One sample yielded the 9 T cell receptor beta chains listed below, sequenced in a study of blood T cells in healthy people across ages. The second PCR ran roughly 6 to 12 cycles with a sample-barcoded 5' primer and J-beta primers. TCRdb re-called the 5' RACE reads through MiXCR, storing one row per CDR3 protein. This sample carries 600,000 to 900,000 distinct CDR3 sequences, approximately 24% of them seen once, and the ten largest clones take 3%. This same sample was also taken into another study, of T cells of mothers and their children.

Sequencing input: blood. Receptors were obtained from a boy aged 5-17 years in good health.

V and J are TRBV29-1 and TRBJ2-1; D might be TRBD1 (6 bases). With 0 bases removed from V and 8 bases from J, the gap between germline ends came to 14 bases. The CDR3 loop spans 14 amino acids. CDR1 is SQVTM and CDR2 is ANQGSEA in the germline V gene. CDR3 in amino acids: CSVEDRGGGDEQFF. Written as DNA, the CDR3 is TGCAGCGTTGAAGATCGAGGGGGTGGGGATGAGCAGTTCTTC.

This chain links TRBV20-1 with TRBJ1-1, with 12 bases that match TRBD1. Trimming took 2 bases from V and 0 from J; bases not matched to a gene: 4. The V gene's germline CDR1 is DFQATT and CDR2 SNEGSKA (reference sequence). The CDR3 sequence is 16 residues long. The CDR3 DNA follows: TGCAGTGCTAGACCGGGACAGGGGGCGATGAACACTGAAGCTTTCTTT. It is translated as CSARPGQGAMNTEAFF.

The rearrangement uses TRBV5-1 and TRBJ2-3; 8 bases are a match to TRBD2. The CDR3 is made up of 16 amino acids. The germline gives CDR1 SGHRS, CDR2 YFSETQ. V lost 0 bases and J lost 3; bases outside the gene matches: 6. CDR3 nucleotide sequence: TGCGCCAGCAGCTTGGGACGGGGGGGCCGAACAGATACGCAGTATTTT. It encodes CASSLGRGGRTDTQYF.

The sample holds a few counts of this clonotype. This chain uses TRBV12-3 or TRBV12-4 with TRBJ1-5, with D tentatively TRBD1 (5 bases). The CDR3 is made up of 15 amino acids. The V and J ends lost 7 bases and 2 bases respectively, with 15 bases between them. CDR3: CASTQDGHRNQPQHF. The CDR3 DNA is TGTGCCAGCACCCAAGACGGACACCGCAATCAGCCCCAGCATTTT.

As DNA, the CDR3 is TGCAGTGCTAGAGGTGACAGGGGGCGGAACGAGCAGTACTTC. This encodes CSARGDRGRNEQYF. This chain joins TRBV20-1 and TRBJ2-7; TRBD1 matches 10 bases. This CDR3 comprises 14 residues. The germline gives CDR1 DFQATT, CDR2 SNEGSKA (reference sequence). Losses at the gene ends were 1 base for V and 5 bases for J; bases not matched to a gene: 5.

This clonotype was counted only a few times. The gene calls are TRBV6-6 and TRBJ1-1, with D unresolved. The V end was cut by 2 bases, the J end by 3 bases, with 7 bases between. Germline V gene data show CDR1 as MNHNY and CDR2 as SVGAGI (reference sequence). The length of the CDR3 is 13 residues. CDR3 bases: TGTGCCAGCAGTTACGGCTTTGACACTGAAGCTTTCTTT. Its protein product is CASSYGFDTEAFF.

The chain is built from TRBV28 and TRBJ2-5; D uncertain. Germline-derived CDR1 and CDR2 are MDHEN and SYDVKM. With 5 bases removed from V and 5 bases from J, the gap between germline ends came to 12 bases. This CDR3 region has 13 residues. The CDR3 region has the DNA TGTGCCAGCAGTACCGGGCCAGCCGAGACCCAGTACTTC. Its protein is CASSTGPAETQYF. Complete variable domain (other parts from reference TRBV28 and TRBJ2-5): DVKVTQSSRYLVKRTGEKVFLECVQDMDHENMFWYRQDPGLGLRLIYFSYDVKMKEKGDIPEGYSVSREKKERFSLILESASTNQTSMYLCASSTGPAETQYFGPGTRLLVL.

The chain carries TRBV11-2 and TRBJ2-1; weak D call: TRBD1 (5 bases). The CDR3 spans 14 residues. Germline lookup yields CDR1 SGHAT and CDR2 FQNNGV. With 1 base removed from V and 3 bases from J, the gap between germline ends came to 7 bases. In nucleotides, the CDR3 is TGTGCCAGCAGCTTAGGGACAATCTACAATGAGCAGTTCTTC. This encodes CASSLGTIYNEQFF.

The CDR3 DNA sequence: TGTGCCAGCAGTGAATGGGCGGGAGACCGCACAGATACGCAGTATTTT. As protein: CASSEWAGDRTDTQYF. The chain links TRBV2 to TRBJ2-3; 7 nucleotides align to TRBD2. The CDR3 has 16 amino acids. Germline V gene data show CDR1 as SNHLY and CDR2 as FYNNEI. Trimming cost V 2 bases and J 1 base; bases outside gene matches: 6.